This T cell receptor beta chain was found in a study of blood T cell repertoires in COVID-19. Study overall: Material from acute and convalescent COVID-19 was sourced from the United States, Italy and Spain. The analysed material was cDNA or gDNA that came from T cells, B-cell-depleted T cells, or PBMCs.

As originally analysed: Estimates of nucleated cell counts were drawn from the amplification of reference gene primers. Assay: immunoSEQ multiplex PCR; the TCRdb copy retains only in-frame clones and omits some. For V, J and clone size, that table is used; D and trimming come from the DNA. In the table there are some 190,000 clones, about 85% of which are singletons. The CDR3 covers 13 residues. V lost 5 bases and J 5 bases, leaving 7 bases between the germline ends. The germline V gene encodes CDR1 SGHAT and CDR2 FQDESV (reference sequence). Seattle patients were enrolled while actively infected and followed longitudinally.

The chain joins TRBV11-1 to TRBJ1-6; D gene ambiguous. The specimen sequenced was peripheral blood. This clonotype was obtained from a man older than 75 with COVID-19, enrolled during active disease. CDR3 region: CASSPQDNSPLHF. The CDR3 nucleotides read TGTGCCAGCAGCCCCCAGGATAATTCACCCCTCCACTTT. Filled out from reference TRBV11-1 and TRBJ1-6, the complete variable domain reads EAEVAQSPRYKITEKSQAVAFWCDPISGHATLYWYRQILGQGPELLVQFQDESVVDDSQLPKDRFSAERLKGVDSTLKIQPAELGDSAMYLCASSPQDNSPLHFGNGTRLTVT.